A single sample is the source of the 23 T cell receptor beta chains below, sequenced in a study of T cells in Graves' hyperthyroidism and ophthalmopathy. RNA transcripts provided the source from which TCR beta CDR3 regions were amplified. HTBI primers drove first-round RT-PCR of the TCR CDR3. TCRdb processed the multiplex PCR reads anew with MiXCR; each CDR3 protein has one entry. The top ten clones hold around 4% of a sample with approximately 640,000 distinct CDR3 sequences, around 15% of them seen once. The sample comprised blood. The receptors derive from a woman aged 25 to 45 with Graves' hyperthyroidism.

A remark on this clonotype: Given a much more abundant clone one base away, this may be a read error. CDR3 amino acids: CASSLVTLNPYEQYF. Written as DNA, the CDR3 is TGTGCCAGCAGCTTAGTGACTTTGAACCCCTACGAGCAGTACTTC. The chain recombines TRBV7-2 with TRBJ2-7, with no clear D. V gave up 1 base and J gave up 2 bases, with 12 bases separating them. CDR1 is SGHTA, CDR2 FQGNSA, per germline. The CDR3 runs to 15 residues.

There are many counts of this clonotype. The chain combines TRBV30 with TRBJ1-2; D is unclear. The germline V and J ends were trimmed by 2 bases and 8 bases, with 9 bases remaining between them. This CDR3 has 11 residues. Germline CDR1 is GTSNPN and CDR2 is SVGIG (reference sequence). The CDR3 sequence is CAWSNREGYTF. CDR3 bases: TGTGCCTGGAGTAATAGGGAAGGCTACACCTTC.

The chain joins TRBV2 to TRBJ2-7; maybe TRBD1 (5 bases). CDR3 length: 12 amino acids. Per germline, CDR1 SNHLY and CDR2 FYNNEI. Trimming took 6 bases from V and 4 from J, leaving 10 bases between them. CDR3 protein: CASSRQIYEQYF. The CDR3 bases are TGTGCCAGCAGCCGACAGATTTACGAGCAGTACTTC. Supplemented by reference TRBV2 and TRBJ2-7, the full variable domain reads EPEVTQTPSHQVTQMGQEVILRCVPISNHLYFYWYRQILGQKVEFLVSFYNNEISEKSEIFDDQFSVERPDGSNFTLKIRSTKLEDSAMYFCASSRQIYEQYFGPGTRLTVT.

This clonotype has ten or more counts. The rearrangement joins TRBV12-3 or TRBV12-4 to TRBJ1-1; 8 bases are shared with TRBD1. This CDR3 comprises 15 residues. V was pared by 1 base and J by 5 bases, with 6 bases of the junction left unmatched. DNA of the CDR3: TGTGCCAGCAGTTTAGACCGACAGGGGTGGACTGAAGCTTTCTTT. Protein product: CASSLDRQGWTEAFF.

This clonotype was detected many times. This chain links TRBV28 with TRBJ1-3; TRBD1 agrees at 8 bases. The germline CDR1 and CDR2 sequences are MDHEN and SYDVKM. J gave up 2 bases and V 7 bases, and 4 bases lay outside the gene matches. The CDR3 length is 14 residues. Here the CDR3 reads CASTPTGAGNTIYF. In DNA form, the CDR3 reads TGTGCCAGCACCCCGACAGGGGCTGGAAACACCATATATTTT.

This clonotype was detected a few times. A much larger clone lies one base from this, so it may be a read error. V and J are TRBV7-9 and TRBJ2-7, with D unresolved. Looked up from germline, CDR1 is SEHNR and CDR2 is FQNEAQ (reference sequence). This CDR3 comprises 12 residues. The V gene lost 7 bases and the J gene lost 3 bases, with 10 bases spanning the gap. The CDR3: CASNPDGYEQYF. The CDR3 DNA is TGTGCCAGCAACCCCGACGGCTACGAGCAGTACTTC.

In regard to this clonotype: In this CDR3 the conserved last residue, phenylalanine or tryptophan, is missing, so a read error is likely. The limits of the CDR3 on the DNA are not certain, so only TCRdb's listed CDR3 is given. This rearrangement joins TRBV7-2 to TRBJ2-7; whether TRBD1, the table's D call, matches the DNA was not checked. Termini included, the CDR3 measures 17 amino acids. The germline V gene has CDR1 SGHTA and CDR2 FQGNSA. The chain's CDR3 is CASSPGVAGGDTYEEYL.

In this sample, this clonotype turned up many times. The V gene is TRBV7-9, the J gene TRBJ2-1; D gene unclear. Germline V gene data show CDR1 as SEHNR and CDR2 as FQNEAQ (reference sequence). The germline V and J ends were trimmed by 5 bases and 0 bases, with 14 bases remaining between them. The length of the CDR3 is 16 residues. CDR3 residues: CASSDLGRSSYNEQFF. CDR3 nucleotides: TGTGCCAGCAGCGACCTCGGAAGAAGCTCCTACAATGAGCAGTTCTTC.

In this sample, this clonotype turned up a few times. This chain joins TRBV10-3 and TRBJ2-3; a possible D gene is TRBD2 (6 bases). Per the germline V gene, CDR1 is ENHRY and CDR2 is SYGVKD. The CDR3 loop spans 16 amino acids. The V end lost 0 bases, the J end lost 0 bases, and 10 bases lay between the germline ends. The DNA for the CDR3 is TGTGCCATCAGTGAGTCGGAAGGGACTAGCACAGATACGCAGTATTTT. Encoded protein: CAISESEGTSTDTQYF.

The chain combines TRBV28 with TRBJ2-7, with 11 bases aligning to TRBD2. CDR3 length: 14 residues. The trim removed 4 bases at V and 7 bases at J, leaving 6 bases unmatched. CDR1 and CDR2 from the germline V gene are MDHEN and SYDVKM. This chain's CDR3 is CASSWAGLAVEQYF. CDR3 sequence (DNA): TGTGCCAGCAGTTGGGCGGGACTAGCGGTAGAGCAGTACTTC.

In this sample, this clonotype turned up a few times. This sequence joins TRBV19 and TRBJ2-1; 11 bases fit TRBD2. The germline CDR1 and CDR2 sequences are LNHDA and SQIVND (reference sequence). J gave up 6 bases and V 7 bases, and 2 bases lay outside the gene matches. CDR3 length: 13 residues. In DNA form, the CDR3 reads TGTGCCAGTACACTAGCGGGAGTCAATGAGCAGTTCTTC. This sequence encodes CASTLAGVNEQFF.

This CDR3 reads CASSNRDRQETQYF. The CDR3 bases are TGTGCCAGCAGCAACCGGGACAGACAAGAGACCCAGTACTTC. The V and J genes are TRBV12-3 or TRBV12-4 and TRBJ2-5, with 7 positions matching TRBD1. V shed 6 bases, J shed 2 bases, and the junction held 6 bases outside the gene matches. The CDR3 loop spans 14 amino acids.

This clonotype has just a few counts. The V and J genes are TRBV7-2 and TRBJ2-1, with D perhaps TRBD2 (5 bases). V was cut by 4 bases and J by 7 bases, with 17 bases left in between. The CDR3 is 15 residues long. Germline V gives CDR1 SGHTA, CDR2 FQGNSA. The CDR3 DNA is TGTGCCAGCAGCTCGGTAACACTCCCGGGGAATGAGCAGTTCTTC. Protein: CASSSVTLPGNEQFF.

V gene TRBV28 combines with J gene TRBJ1-1; 7 bases are a match to TRBD1. The CDR3 spans 14 residues. Trimming removed 5 bases from V and 9 bases from J; junction bases left unmatched: 12. The germline V gene has CDR1 MDHEN and CDR2 SYDVKM. The CDR3 protein is CASSPSTGRFKAFF. The CDR3 DNA reads TGTGCCAGCAGTCCTTCGACAGGGAGGTTTAAAGCTTTCTTT. Drawing the rest from reference TRBV28 and TRBJ1-1, the complete variable domain is DVKVTQSSRYLVKRTGEKVFLECVQDMDHENMFWYRQDPGLGLRLIYFSYDVKMKEKGDIPEGYSVSREKKERFSLILESASTNQTSMYLCASSPSTGRFKAFFGQGTRLTVV.

There are many counts of this clonotype. The chain has TRBV7-8 and TRBJ2-2, with TRBD2 matching 11 bases. V shed 4 bases and J 0 bases; nucleotides not matched to a gene: 7. Looked up from germline, CDR1 is SGHVS and CDR2 is FQNEAQ. CDR3 length: 18 residues. Here the CDR3 reads CASSSISTSGTNTGELFF. DNA for the CDR3: TGTGCCAGCAGCTCGATCTCGACTAGCGGGACGAACACCGGGGAGCTGTTTTTT.

This clonotype was observed a handful of times. The chain combines TRBV6-1 with TRBJ2-6; no clear D. Germline V gene lookup returns CDR1 MNHNS and CDR2 SASEGT. The V gene lost 5 bases and the J gene lost 0 bases, with 11 bases spanning the gap. The CDR3 sequence is 16 residues long. The DNA of the CDR3 is TGTGCCAGCAGTCCATTGCGGCTCTCTGGGGCCAACGTCCTGACTTTC. Its translation: CASSPLRLSGANVLTF.

Concerning this clonotype: The junction shows a germline mismatch at one end, possibly a read error. The V call is TRBV5-6, the J call TRBJ2-1; 7 bases agree with TRBD1. From germline, CDR1 is SGHDT and CDR2 YYEEEE. CDR3 length: 14 residues. CDR3 nucleotide sequence: TGTGCCAGCAGCCTTCGGGACAGATGGAGTGAGGAGTTCTTC. This encodes CASSLRDRWSEEFF.

The sample holds many counts of this clonotype. CDR3 amino acids: CASSTTTGELFF. Here the CDR3 DNA reads TGTGCCAGCAGTACGACAACCGGGGAGCTGTTTTTT. The chain has TRBV12-3 or TRBV12-4 and TRBJ2-2; D is unresolved. V was pared by 5 bases and J by 5 bases, with 6 bases between. CDR3 length: 12 amino acids.

Regarding this clonotype: A much larger clone is a single base away; this may be a read error. The chain employs TRBV7-2 and TRBJ2-1; TRBD2 aligns across 7 bases. The CDR3 totals 15 residues. CDR1 is SGHTA, CDR2 FQGNSA, per germline. CDR3 nucleotides: TGTGCCAGCAGCTTAAGTTGGGAGCGGGGAGATGAGCGGTTCTTC. Translating gives CASSLSWERGDERFF.

This clonotype has a handful of counts. The V call is TRBV7-8, the J call TRBJ1-2; weak D call: TRBD1 (5 bases). Looked up from germline, CDR1 is SGHVS and CDR2 is FQNEAQ. The CDR3 spans 14 residues. V dropped 5 bases and J dropped 4 bases, with 14 bases sitting between them. The DNA for the CDR3 is TGTGCCAGCAGCCCCTCCCTAGGGACCTATGGCTACACCTTC. Residues: CASSPSLGTYGYTF.

This clonotype was observed at least ten times. The chain uses TRBV6-1 and TRBJ2-7; TRBD1 matches 8 bases. CDR1 and CDR2 from the germline V gene are MNHNS and SASEGT. V was clipped by 3 bases and J by 1 base; unmatched bases: 5. This CDR3 has 15 amino acids. The CDR3 DNA reads as TGTGCCAGCAGTGAGGAACAGGGGGGATCCTACGAGCAGTACTTC. Residues: CASSEEQGGSYEQYF.

Many counts were recorded for this clonotype. This may be a read error, as it is one base from a much larger clone. V is TRBV7-9 and J is TRBJ1-1; no clear D gene. Germline CDR1 and CDR2: SEHNR and FQNEAQ (reference sequence). The CDR3 has 11 residues. V lost 5 bases to trimming and J lost 3 bases, with 4 bases between them. The CDR3: CASSKDTEAFF. The CDR3, as DNA: TGTGCCAGCAGCAAGGACACTGAAGCTTTCTTT.

This clonotype was seen repeatedly, ten times or more. The chain couples TRBV5-1 to TRBJ1-2; D unresolved. CDR1 and CDR2 (germline): SGHRS, YFSETQ. Trimming cost V 0 bases and J 6 bases, with 9 bases left between them. The length of the CDR3 is 13 residues. The CDR3 protein is CASSLDTWDGYTF. CDR3 nucleotide sequence: TGCGCCAGCAGCTTGGACACTTGGGATGGCTACACCTTC.